The rows below give T cell receptor beta chains drawn from one sample of a study of blood T cell repertoires in COVID-19. Assay: immunoSEQ multiplex PCR; the TCRdb copy retains only in-frame clones and omits some. The sample includes some 50,000 clones, 87% of them seen just once. Specimen: peripheral blood. These receptors came from a woman older than 75 with COVID-19, enrolled during active disease. Both conserved end residues are part of each CDR3. Expanded clones get a size class; other rows say once, few or many, or leave the size out.

TRBV2	TRBJ1-2	.	CASSLWTGPYAF
TRBV5-1	TRBJ1-4	.	CASSMATGINEKLFF
TRBV18	TRBJ1-1	.	CASSPQTGENTEAFF
TRBV5-1	TRBJ2-7	.	CASSSGTGAYEQYF
TRBV3-1/TRBV3-2	TRBJ2-7	.	CASSPRWESYEQYF
TRBV5-5	TRBJ2-5	.	CASSFSQQETQYF
TRBV5-4	TRBJ2-6	.	CASSFGAGVGTGANVLTF
TRBV14	TRBJ1-1	once	CASSQLGGLNTEAFF
TRBV7-9	TRBJ2-3	.	CASSLTGTDTQYF
TRBV19	TRBJ1-1	.	CATTTGPNTEAFF
TRBV5-1	TRBJ1-2	.	CASSLNREGYGYTF
TRBV6-6	TRBJ2-3	.	CASRSGQGNTDTQYF
TRBV6-5	TRBJ2-1	.	CAAAYYNEQFF
TRBV6-4	TRBJ1-2	.	CASSAQTGGYYGYTF
TRBV5-1	TRBJ2-1	few	CASSPQTSGSYNEQFF
TRBV11-1	TRBJ1-1	.	CASSFSRYDTEAFF
TRBV4-1	TRBJ1-5	.	CASSQDVDYNQPQHF
TRBV27	TRBJ1-1	.	CASSLTRGGTEAFF
TRBV6-6	TRBJ2-7	few	CASSYSTGTSSYEQYF
TRBV3-1/TRBV3-2	TRBJ2-3	.	CASRSTQGVADTQYF
TRBV27	TRBJ1-6	few	CASSPAPATISYNSPLHF
TRBV7-9	TRBJ2-7	.	CASSFSGSVAYEQYF
TRBV5-4	TRBJ2-5	.	CASSLRVAQETQYF
TRBV14	TRBJ2-1	.	CASSPQGGSYNEQFF
TRBV5-4	TRBJ1-1	.	CASRPWVQGSGTEAFF
TRBV7-9	TRBJ1-5	.	CASSQDGTRNQPQHF
TRBV6-1	TRBJ2-7	.	CASSEYWGGQGASANYEQYF
TRBV25-1	TRBJ2-6	.	CASSDAGANVLTF
TRBV6-6	TRBJ1-2	.	CASSPGTQHGYTF
TRBV7-8	TRBJ2-7	.	CASSLPDRSSYEQYF
TRBV7-9	TRBJ1-1	.	CASSLPPGGRYNTEAFF
TRBV28	TRBJ2-6	.	CASSFRGLVTGANVLTF
TRBV3-1/TRBV3-2	TRBJ2-1	.	CASSLRRAAEQFF
TRBV4-1	TRBJ2-7	.	CASSQTTGNTYEQYF
TRBV5-1	TRBJ1-1	.	CASSSQGLLNTEAFF
TRBV30	TRBJ1-1	.	CAWSVLLRVANTEAFF
TRBV5-1	TRBJ2-1	.	CASSARTSGRSYPNYNEQFF
TRBV5-1	TRBJ2-7	.	CASSLVGAPSYEQYF
TRBV19	TRBJ1-6	once	CASSIRTGDSPLHF
TRBV29-1	TRBJ1-3	.	CSVGQGASGNTIYF
TRBV5-1	TRBJ1-2	.	CASSSSGGNYGYTF
TRBV13	TRBJ2-2	.	CASSLRRDSNTGELFF
TRBV28	TRBJ2-4	.	CASSNLPGQGLAKNIQYF
TRBV5-1	TRBJ1-1	.	CASSSEPPRTEAFF
TRBV6-5	TRBJ2-1	.	CASSYASGRAGEQFF
TRBV28	TRBJ2-7	.	CASSSGMGYEQYF